The clone carrying this T cell receptor beta chain came up a few times. TCRdb re-called the 5' RACE reads with MiXCR, one entry per CDR3 protein. In the table there are 650,000 to 750,000 distinct CDR3 sequences, over 20% of which are singletons. The data were obtained in a study of identical twins. These sequences were also reported in another study, on T cells expressing NK-cell markers.

The receptor's source is a woman aged 18-29 years in good health. The sequenced material came from PBMCs.

In DNA, the CDR3 is TGCAGTGCTACTTCCGGGACAGCTGTCTACGAGCAGTACTTC. Protein product: CSATSGTAVYEQYF. V usage is TRBV20-1 and J usage is TRBJ2-7; 7 bases match TRBD1. Germline trimming cut 4 bases from V and 3 bases from J; bases unmatched to any gene: 9. The CDR3 runs to 14 residues. Germline lookup yields CDR1 DFQATT and CDR2 SNEGSKA (reference sequence).